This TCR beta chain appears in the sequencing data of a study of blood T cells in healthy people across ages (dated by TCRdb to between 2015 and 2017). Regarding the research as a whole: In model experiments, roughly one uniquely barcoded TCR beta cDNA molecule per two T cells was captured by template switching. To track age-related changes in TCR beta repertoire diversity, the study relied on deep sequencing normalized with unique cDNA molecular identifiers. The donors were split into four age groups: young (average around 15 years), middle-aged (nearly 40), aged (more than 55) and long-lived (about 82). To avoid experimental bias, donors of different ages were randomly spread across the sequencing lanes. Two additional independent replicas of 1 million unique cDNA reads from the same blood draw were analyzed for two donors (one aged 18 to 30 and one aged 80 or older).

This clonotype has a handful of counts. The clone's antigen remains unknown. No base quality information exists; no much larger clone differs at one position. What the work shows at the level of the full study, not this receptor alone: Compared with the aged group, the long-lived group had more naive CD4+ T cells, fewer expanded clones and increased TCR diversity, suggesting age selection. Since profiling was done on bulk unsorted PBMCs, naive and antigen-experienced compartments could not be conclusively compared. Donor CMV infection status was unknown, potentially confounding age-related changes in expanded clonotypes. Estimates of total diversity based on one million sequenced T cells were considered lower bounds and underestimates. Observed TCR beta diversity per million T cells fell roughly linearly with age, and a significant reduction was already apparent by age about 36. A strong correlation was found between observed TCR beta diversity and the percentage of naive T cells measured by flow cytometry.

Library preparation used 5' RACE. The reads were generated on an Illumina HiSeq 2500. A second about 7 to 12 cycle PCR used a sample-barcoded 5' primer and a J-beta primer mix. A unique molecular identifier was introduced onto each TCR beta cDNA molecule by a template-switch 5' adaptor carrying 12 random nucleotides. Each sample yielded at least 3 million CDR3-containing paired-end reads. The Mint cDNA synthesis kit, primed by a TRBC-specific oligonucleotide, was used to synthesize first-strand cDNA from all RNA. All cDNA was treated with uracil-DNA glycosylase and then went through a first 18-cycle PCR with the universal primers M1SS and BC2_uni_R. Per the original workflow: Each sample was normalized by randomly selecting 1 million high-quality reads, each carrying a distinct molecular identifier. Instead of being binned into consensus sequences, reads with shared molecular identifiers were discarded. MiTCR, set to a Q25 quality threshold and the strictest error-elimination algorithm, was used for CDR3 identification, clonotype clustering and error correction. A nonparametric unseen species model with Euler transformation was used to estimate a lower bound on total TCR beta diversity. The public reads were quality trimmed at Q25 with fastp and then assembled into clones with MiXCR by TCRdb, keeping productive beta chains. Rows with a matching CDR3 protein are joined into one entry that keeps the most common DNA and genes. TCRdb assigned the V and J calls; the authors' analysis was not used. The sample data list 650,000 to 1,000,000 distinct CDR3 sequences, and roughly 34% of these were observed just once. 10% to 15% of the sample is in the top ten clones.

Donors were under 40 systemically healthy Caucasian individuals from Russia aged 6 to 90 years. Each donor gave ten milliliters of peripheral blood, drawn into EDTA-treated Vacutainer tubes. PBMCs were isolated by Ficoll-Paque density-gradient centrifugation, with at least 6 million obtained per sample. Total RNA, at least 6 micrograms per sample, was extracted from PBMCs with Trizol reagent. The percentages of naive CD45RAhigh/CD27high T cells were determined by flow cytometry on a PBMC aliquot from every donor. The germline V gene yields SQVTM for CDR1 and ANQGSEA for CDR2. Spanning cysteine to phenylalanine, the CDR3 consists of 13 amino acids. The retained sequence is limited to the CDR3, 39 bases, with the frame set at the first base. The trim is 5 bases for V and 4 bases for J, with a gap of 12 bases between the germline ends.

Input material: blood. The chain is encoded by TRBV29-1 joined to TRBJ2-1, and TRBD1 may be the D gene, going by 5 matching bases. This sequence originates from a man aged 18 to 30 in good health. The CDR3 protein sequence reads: CSVRETDYNEQFF. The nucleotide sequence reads TGCAGCGTTCGCGAGACAGATTACAATGAGCAGTTCTTC.